This T cell receptor (beta chain) derives from a study of cytomegalovirus exposure and HLA in healthy donors. Study-wide results and caveats: Reports showed the classifier diagnosing cytomegalovirus status with high specificity and sensitivity. The HLA-A and HLA-B alleles of most subjects were reportedly predicted accurately from TCR beta sequences. DRB1 had the most TCR associations and HLA-C the fewest, a later analysis found, with rates varying by HLA locus.

V gave up 3 bases and J gave up 6 bases, with 12 bases separating them. CDR3 length equals 14 residues. Germline CDR1 is KGHSH and CDR2 is LQKENI. Primers: 60 Vbeta forward and 13 Jbeta reverse. Repertoires were generated with immunoSEQ multiplex PCR, while TCRdb's copy carries only in-frame clones and drops some. The sample lists over 100,000 clones; about two thirds were seen once. A remark on this clone: No antigen is known for it.

The gene calls are TRBV18 and TRBJ2-1, with D possibly TRBD1 on 6 matching bases. The clonotype originates from a man aged 45-65 years in good health and CMV-seropositive. The material sequenced was PBMCs. CDR3 in DNA: TGTGCCAGCTCACCCGCACAGGGACCCAATGAGCAGTTCTTC. This gives the protein CASSPAQGPNEQFF. The variable domain in full, with the rest retrieved from reference TRBV18 and TRBJ2-1, is NAGVMQNPRHLVRRRGQEARLRCSPMKGHSHVYWYRQLPEEGLKFMVYLQKENIIDESGMPKERFSAEFPKEGPSILRIQQVVRGDSAAYFCASSPAQGPNEQFFGPGTRLTVL.